This TCR beta chain came from a study of shared T cell receptors in the human thymus. This CDR3 spans 14 amino acids. Germline-derived CDR1 and CDR2 are LNHDA and SQIVND (reference sequence). V lost 7 bases, J lost 3 bases, and 13 bases lay in between. Repertoires were generated with immunoSEQ multiplex PCR, while TCRdb's copy carries only in-frame clones and drops some. This table has under 450,000 clones, 95% appearing once. The sequenced material came from thymocytes. The chain links TRBV19 to TRBJ2-1, with a tentative D call TRBD2 (6 bases). The TCR was taken from a human donor. The CDR3 is CASKVAAHYNEQFF. DNA of the CDR3: TGTGCCAGTAAGGTAGCGGCCCACTACAATGAGCAGTTCTTC.